A single sample is the source of the 16 T cell receptor beta chains below, sequenced in a study of blood T cell repertoires in COVID-19. TCRdb's table, derived via immunoSEQ multiplex PCR, lists solely in-frame clones and lacks some. The sample holds around 300,000 clones, around 88% seen once. Sequencing was done on a sample of peripheral blood. These receptor sequences come from a woman aged 25 to 39 who had recovered from COVID-19.

V gene TRBV12-3 or TRBV12-4 combines with J gene TRBJ1-6; 7 bases align to TRBD1. With 8 bases clipped from V and 9 bases from J, the junction kept 7 bases outside the gene matches. There are 13 residues in the CDR3. The CDR3 here is CASRGQVLSPLHF. CDR3 in DNA: TGTGCCAGCCGTGGACAGGTTCTTTCACCCCTCCACTTT.

This chain connects TRBV7-6 to TRBJ1-5; 8 nucleotides match TRBD1. The germline V gene encodes CDR1 SGHVS and CDR2 FNYEAQ. V was pared by 5 bases and J by 6 bases, with 9 bases of the junction left unmatched. This CDR3 is 15 amino acids long. CDR3 loop: CASSLTGGGGQPQHF. The DNA for the CDR3 is TGTGCCAGCAGCCTAACAGGGGGTGGCGGTCAGCCCCAGCATTTT.

The chain is built from TRBV5-4 and TRBJ2-7; tentative D call: TRBD1 (6 bases). This CDR3 region has 16 residues. V was pared by 4 bases and J by 0 bases, with 17 bases between. The germline gives CDR1 SGHNT, CDR2 YYREEE (reference sequence). The CDR3 sequence is CASSRSGTPLSYEQYF. As DNA, the CDR3 is TGTGCCAGCAGCAGATCCGGGACACCCCTCTCCTACGAGCAGTACTTC.

The chain combines TRBV28 with TRBJ2-2; D gene unclear. From germline, CDR1 is MDHEN and CDR2 SYDVKM. CDR3 length equals 12 residues. Trimming left V 6 bases short and J 3 bases short, with 5 bases between. CDR3: CASSHYTGELFF. In DNA form, the CDR3 reads TGTGCCAGCAGCCACTACACCGGGGAGCTGTTTTTT.

The gene calls are TRBV7-9 and TRBJ2-2, with 7 nucleotides matching TRBD1. After removal of 5 bases from V and 7 bases from J, the junction contained 13 bases not matched to a gene. Germline loops: CDR1 SEHNR, CDR2 FQNEAQ (reference sequence). The CDR3 length is 16 residues. CDR3 coding DNA: TGTGCCAGCAGCCAGACAGGGAATGTAAGGGACGGGGAGCTGTTTTTT. Amino acids: CASSQTGNVRDGELFF.

V gene TRBV13 combines with J gene TRBJ2-7; the match to TRBD1 covers 7 bases. Germline CDR1 PRHDT, CDR2 FYEKMQ (reference sequence). The CDR3 is made up of 15 amino acids. Trimming cost V 1 base and J 5 bases; bases outside gene matches: 8. CDR3 nucleotides: TGTGCCAGCAGCTTAGTCCTAGGGGGCTGGGACGAGCAGTACTTC. This sequence encodes CASSLVLGGWDEQYF.

V is TRBV6-5 and J is TRBJ1-4; a weak D match, TRBD1 (6 bases). This CDR3 is built from 13 residues. Germline values: CDR1 MNHEY, CDR2 SVGAGI. V lost 6 bases to trimming and J lost 8 bases, with 13 bases between them. The CDR3 coding sequence is TGTGCCAGCAGCCATCTAGACAGGGAAAAACTGTTTTTT. The encoded protein is CASSHLDREKLFF.

This chain connects TRBV24-1 to TRBJ1-2, with a possible D match to TRBD1 (5 bases). This CDR3 is built from 14 residues. In germline, CDR1 is KGHDR, CDR2 SFDVKD. V was clipped by 3 bases and J by 5 bases, with 12 bases between them. CDR3 residues: CATSDRQGLYGYTF. The CDR3 DNA follows: TGTGCCACCAGTGATAGGCAGGGACTGTATGGCTACACCTTC.

This clone was detected a few times. The chain carries TRBV7-2 and TRBJ2-3; D perhaps matches TRBD2 (6 bases). Deletions cut 2 bases from V and 3 bases from J, with 15 bases between. The CDR3 totals 16 residues. CDR1 SGHTA and CDR2 FQGNSA come from the germline V gene. The CDR3 DNA reads TGTGCCAGCAGCTTATTCGGGCGGGGCAGAACAGATACGCAGTATTTT. The encoded protein is CASSLFGRGRTDTQYF.

The chain uses TRBV6-2 or TRBV6-3 and TRBJ2-7, with D maybe TRBD1 (6 bases). The germline V and J ends were trimmed by 6 bases and 9 bases, with 18 bases remaining between them. The CDR3 is made up of 13 amino acids. Germline CDR1 MNHEY, CDR2 SVGEGT. CDR3 sequence: CASSDRITTGQYF. Here the CDR3 DNA reads TGTGCCAGCAGCGACAGGATAACTACGGGGCAGTACTTC.

CDR3 nucleotide sequence: TGTGCCAGCAGTTCCCGACAGGGCAACAATCAGCCCCAGCATTTT. This encodes CASSSRQGNNQPQHF. The V and J genes are TRBV6-5 and TRBJ1-5, with 7 bases identical to TRBD1. CDR3 length: 15 residues. Germline CDR1 and CDR2: MNHEY and SVGAGI. With V trimmed by 4 bases and J by 3 bases, 6 bases remained unmatched.

V and J are TRBV28 and TRBJ1-4, with D maybe TRBD1 (5 bases). CDR1 is MDHEN and CDR2 is SYDVKM in the germline V gene. Trimming pared 3 bases from V and 9 bases from J, leaving 8 bases between. There are 12 residues in the CDR3. CDR3 bases: TGTGCCAGCAGTTTGGAGGGGAAAAAACTGTTTTTT. Protein product: CASSLEGKKLFF. The whole variable domain, filled in from reference TRBV28 and TRBJ1-4, reads DVKVTQSSRYLVKRTGEKVFLECVQDMDHENMFWYRQDPGLGLRLIYFSYDVKMKEKGDIPEGYSVSREKKERFSLILESASTNQTSMYLCASSLEGKKLFFGSGTQLSVL.

The gene calls are TRBV5-5 and TRBJ2-5, with 8 positions matching TRBD1. The germline V gene encodes CDR1 SGHKS and CDR2 YYEKEE (reference sequence). The CDR3 is made up of 17 amino acids. Germline trimming cut 4 bases from V and 2 bases from J; bases unmatched to any gene: 13. In nucleotides, the CDR3 is TGTGCCAGCAGCAGAAGACACACCGGGACAGGACAAGAGACCCAGTACTTC. Encoded protein: CASSRRHTGTGQETQYF.

The genes are TRBV18 and TRBJ2-7; D not certain. The CDR3 is 12 residues long. V lost 2 bases to trimming and J lost 7 bases, with 9 bases between them. Germline-derived CDR1 and CDR2 are KGHSH and LQKENI. The CDR3 bases are TGTGCCAGCTCACCAGGGCAGGAAGAGCAGTACTTC. Encoded protein: CASSPGQEEQYF.

In the case of this clone: The same CDR3 arises from other DNA sequences in this sample as well. The rearrangement joins TRBV9 to TRBJ1-1; no clear D gene. The CDR3 contains 13 residues. Between the trimmed V and J ends, which lost 0 bases and 3 bases, there was a span of 6 bases. Germline CDR1 and CDR2: SGDLS and YYNGEE. The DNA of the CDR3 is TGTGCCAGCAGCGTAGGCCAGTACACTGAAGCTTTCTTT. It specifies CASSVGQYTEAFF.

The chain combines TRBV6-5 with TRBJ1-4; 9 nucleotides align to TRBD1. This CDR3 contains 14 residues. CDR1 MNHEY and CDR2 SVGAGI come from the germline V gene. The J segment lost 6 bases and the V segment lost 6 bases, leaving 5 bases of the junction unmatched. The CDR3 DNA is TGTGCCAGCAGGGGACAGGGCCAGTATGAAAAACTGTTTTTT. This translates into CASRGQGQYEKLFF.